This entry concerns a single TCR beta chain. The antigen remains unidentified. This entry belongs to a study of radiotherapy plus CTLA-4 blockade in lung cancer. As for the study in general: Disease control was present in 30% to 40% of patients, and objective responses in approximately 18%.

Sequencing was performed with immunoSEQ multiplex PCR; in TCRdb, only in-frame clones are kept and a portion is missing. The sample records about 40,000 clones, 79% being singletons. Participants had chemo-refractory metastatic non-small-cell lung cancer and were treated with focal radiation plus ipilimumab CTLA-4 blockade. Regarding the study as a whole: Reported findings show early blood T cell clone dynamics, with interferon-beta, best predicted response. Tumor-derived TCR clones expanded in blood after radiotherapy plus ipilimumab.

This receptor was taken from a human donor with non-small cell lung cancer that progressed on radiotherapy plus ipilimumab. The specimen was peripheral blood, collected from a patient treated with radiotherapy plus ipilimumab.

The CDR3 reads CASSIDPDLPTDTQYF. DNA of the CDR3: TGTGCCAGTAGTATAGATCCGGACTTGCCCACAGATACGCAGTATTTT. The chain employs TRBV19 and TRBJ2-3, with D possibly TRBD2 on 5 matching bases. The CDR3 loop spans 16 amino acids. V shed 0 bases and J shed 2 bases, with 12 bases lying between them. The germline gives CDR1 LNHDA, CDR2 SQIVND (reference sequence).